This TCR beta chain was observed in a study of blood T cell repertoires in COVID-19. Germline CDR1 SGHDN, CDR2 FVKESK. V gave up 4 bases and J gave up 3 bases, with 16 bases separating them. This CDR3 has 16 residues. Method: immunoSEQ multiplex PCR; TCRdb's copy keeps in-frame clones and lacks some. This sample has a few hundred thousand clones, with 89% found just once. This sequence joins TRBV14 and TRBJ2-1; the D gene is possibly TRBD2 (6 bases). Material for sequencing was peripheral blood. The origin of this receptor is a man aged 18 to 29 who had recovered from COVID-19. CDR3 sequence: CASSPLATDYYNEQFF. As DNA, the CDR3 is TGTGCCAGCAGCCCCCTAGCGACGGATTACTACAATGAGCAGTTCTTC.